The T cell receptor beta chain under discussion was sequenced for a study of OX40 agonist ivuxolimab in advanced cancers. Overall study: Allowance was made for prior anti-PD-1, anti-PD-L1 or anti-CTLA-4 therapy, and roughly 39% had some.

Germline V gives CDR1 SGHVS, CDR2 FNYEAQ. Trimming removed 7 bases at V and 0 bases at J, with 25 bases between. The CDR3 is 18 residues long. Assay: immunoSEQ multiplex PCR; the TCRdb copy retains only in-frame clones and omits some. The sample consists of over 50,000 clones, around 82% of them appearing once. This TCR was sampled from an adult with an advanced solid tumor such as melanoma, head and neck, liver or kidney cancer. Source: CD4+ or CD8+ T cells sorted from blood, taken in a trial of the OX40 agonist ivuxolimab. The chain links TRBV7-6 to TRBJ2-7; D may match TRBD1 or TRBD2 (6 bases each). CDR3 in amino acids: CASKTPERGRASSYEQYF. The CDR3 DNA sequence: TGTGCCAGCAAGACCCCCGAACGGGGGCGGGCTAGCTCCTACGAGCAGTACTTC.